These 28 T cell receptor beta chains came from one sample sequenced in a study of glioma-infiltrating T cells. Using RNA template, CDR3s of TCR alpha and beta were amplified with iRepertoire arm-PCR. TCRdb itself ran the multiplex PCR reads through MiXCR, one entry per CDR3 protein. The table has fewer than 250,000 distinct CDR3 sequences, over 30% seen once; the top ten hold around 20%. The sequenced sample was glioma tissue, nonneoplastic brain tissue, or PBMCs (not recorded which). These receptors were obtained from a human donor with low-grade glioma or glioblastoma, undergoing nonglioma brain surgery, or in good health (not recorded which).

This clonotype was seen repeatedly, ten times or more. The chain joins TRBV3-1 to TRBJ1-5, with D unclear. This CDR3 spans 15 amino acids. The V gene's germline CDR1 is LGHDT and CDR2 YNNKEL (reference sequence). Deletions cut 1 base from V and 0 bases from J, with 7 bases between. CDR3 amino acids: CASSQGQISNQPQHF. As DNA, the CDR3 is TGTGCCAGCAGCCAAGGTCAGATTAGCAATCAGCCCCAGCATTTT.

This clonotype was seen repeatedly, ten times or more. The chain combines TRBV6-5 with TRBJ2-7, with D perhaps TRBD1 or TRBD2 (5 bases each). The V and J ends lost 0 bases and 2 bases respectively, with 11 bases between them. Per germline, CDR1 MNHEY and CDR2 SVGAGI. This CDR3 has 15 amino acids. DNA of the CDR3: TGTGCCAGCAGTTACTCGGGGGAGACCGCCTACGAGCAGTACTTC. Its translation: CASSYSGETAYEQYF.

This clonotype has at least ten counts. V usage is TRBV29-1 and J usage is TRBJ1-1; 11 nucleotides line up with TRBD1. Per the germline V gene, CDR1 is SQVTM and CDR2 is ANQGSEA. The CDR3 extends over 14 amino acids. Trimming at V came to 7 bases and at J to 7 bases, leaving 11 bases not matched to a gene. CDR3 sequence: CSGEQYGTGGEAFF. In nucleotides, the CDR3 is TGCAGCGGGGAGCAGTATGGGACAGGGGGTGAAGCTTTCTTT. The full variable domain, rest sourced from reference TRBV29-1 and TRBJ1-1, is SAVISQKPSRDICQRGTSLTIQCQVDSQVTMMFWYRQQPGQSLTLIATANQGSEATYESGFVIDKFPISRPNLTFSTLTVSNMSPEDSSIYLCSGEQYGTGGEAFFGQGTRLTVV.

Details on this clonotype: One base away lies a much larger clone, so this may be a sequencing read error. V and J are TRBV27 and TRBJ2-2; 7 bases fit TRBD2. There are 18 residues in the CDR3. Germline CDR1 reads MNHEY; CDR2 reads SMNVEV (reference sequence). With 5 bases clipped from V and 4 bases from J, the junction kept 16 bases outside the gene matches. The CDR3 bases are TGTGCCAGCAGTGAATTGACTAGCAGGAGATTCCGCACCGGGGAGCTGTTTTTT. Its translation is CASSELTSRRFRTGELFF.

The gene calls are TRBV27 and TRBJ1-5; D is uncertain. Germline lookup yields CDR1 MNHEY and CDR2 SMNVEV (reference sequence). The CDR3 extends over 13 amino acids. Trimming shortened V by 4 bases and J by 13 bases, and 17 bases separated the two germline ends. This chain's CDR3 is CASSYNSNRPQHF. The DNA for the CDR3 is TGTGCCAGCAGTTACAACAGCAATCGGCCACAGCATTTT.

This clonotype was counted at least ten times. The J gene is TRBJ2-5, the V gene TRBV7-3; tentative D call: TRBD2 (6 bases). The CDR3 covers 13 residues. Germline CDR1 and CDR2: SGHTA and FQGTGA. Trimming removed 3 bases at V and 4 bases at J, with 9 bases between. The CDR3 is CASSFGSGETQYF. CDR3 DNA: TGTGCCAGCAGCTTCGGTAGCGGAGAGACCCAGTACTTC.

Here the CDR3 DNA reads TGTGCCAGCTCACCAGGGGCAGCGGGTTCTCACTACGAGCAGTACTTC. This codes for CASSPGAAGSHYEQYF. V is TRBV18 and J is TRBJ2-7, with a weak D call TRBD2 (6 bases). The germline V gene encodes CDR1 KGHSH and CDR2 LQKENI. Trimming removed 2 bases at V and 3 bases at J, with 17 bases between. The CDR3 spans 16 residues.

As DNA, the CDR3 is TGCGCCAGCAGCGGAGCGGGAGGGCCGGTAGATACGCAGTATTTT. This codes for CASSGAGGPVDTQYF. The chain uses TRBV4-1 and TRBJ2-3, with 10 bases lining up with TRBD2. Trimming at V came to 5 bases and at J to 5 bases, leaving 7 bases not matched to a gene. The germline V gene has CDR1 MGHRA and CDR2 YSYEKL. The CDR3 consists of 15 residues.

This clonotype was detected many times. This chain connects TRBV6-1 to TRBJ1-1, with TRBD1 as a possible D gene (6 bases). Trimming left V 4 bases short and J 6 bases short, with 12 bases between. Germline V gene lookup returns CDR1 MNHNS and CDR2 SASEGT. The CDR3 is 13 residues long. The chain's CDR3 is CASSGGTLAEAFF. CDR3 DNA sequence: TGTGCCAGCAGTGGAGGGACATTGGCTGAAGCTTTCTTT.

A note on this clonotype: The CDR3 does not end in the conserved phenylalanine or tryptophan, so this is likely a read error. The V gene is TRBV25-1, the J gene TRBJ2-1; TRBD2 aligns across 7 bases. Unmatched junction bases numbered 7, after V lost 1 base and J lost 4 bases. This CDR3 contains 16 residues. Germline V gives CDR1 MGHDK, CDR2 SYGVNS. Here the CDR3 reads CASSEWGGSAYNEQFL. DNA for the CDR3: TGTGCCAGCAGTGAATGGGGCGGGAGTGCGTACAATGAGCAGTTCCTC.

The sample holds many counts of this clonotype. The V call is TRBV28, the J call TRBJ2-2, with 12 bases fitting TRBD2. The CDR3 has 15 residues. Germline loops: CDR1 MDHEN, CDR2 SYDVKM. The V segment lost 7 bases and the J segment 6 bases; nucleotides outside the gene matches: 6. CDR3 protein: CASNRLAGEPGELFF. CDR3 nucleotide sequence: TGTGCCAGCAATAGACTAGCGGGAGAACCCGGGGAGCTGTTTTTT.

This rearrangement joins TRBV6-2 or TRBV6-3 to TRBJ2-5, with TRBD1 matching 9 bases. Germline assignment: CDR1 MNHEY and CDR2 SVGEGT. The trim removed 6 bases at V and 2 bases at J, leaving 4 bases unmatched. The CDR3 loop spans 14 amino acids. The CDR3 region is CASRGQGGQETQYF. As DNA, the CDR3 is TGTGCCAGCAGGGGACAGGGCGGACAAGAGACCCAGTACTTC.

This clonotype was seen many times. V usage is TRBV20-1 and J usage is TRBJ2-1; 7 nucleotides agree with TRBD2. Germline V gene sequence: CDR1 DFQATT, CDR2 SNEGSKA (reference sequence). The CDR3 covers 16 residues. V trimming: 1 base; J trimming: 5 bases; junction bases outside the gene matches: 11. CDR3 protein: CSARGGGEKLHNEQFF. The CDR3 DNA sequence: TGCAGTGCTAGAGGTGGGGGGGAGAAATTACACAATGAGCAGTTCTTC.

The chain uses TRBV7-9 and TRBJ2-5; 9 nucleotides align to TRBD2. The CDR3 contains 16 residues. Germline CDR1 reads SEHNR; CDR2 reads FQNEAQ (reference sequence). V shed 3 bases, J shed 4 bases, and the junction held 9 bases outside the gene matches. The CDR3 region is CASSFLAGEGIETQYF. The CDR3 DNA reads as TGTGCCAGCAGCTTTTTAGCGGGAGAAGGTATAGAGACCCAGTACTTC.

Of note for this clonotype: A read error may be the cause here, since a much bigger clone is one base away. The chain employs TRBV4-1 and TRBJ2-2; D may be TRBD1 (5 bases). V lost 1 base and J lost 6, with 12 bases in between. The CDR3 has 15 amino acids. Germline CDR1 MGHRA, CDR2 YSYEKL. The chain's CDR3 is CASSQGLGAPGELFF. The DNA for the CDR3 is TGCGCCAGCAGCCAAGGTCTAGGGGCCCCCGGGGAGCTGTTTTTT.

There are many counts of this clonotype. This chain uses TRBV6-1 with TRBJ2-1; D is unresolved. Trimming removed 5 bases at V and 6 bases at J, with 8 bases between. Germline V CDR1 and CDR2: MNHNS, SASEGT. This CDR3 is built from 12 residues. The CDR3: CASSYVGNEQFF. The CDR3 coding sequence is TGTGCCAGCAGTTACGTAGGCAATGAGCAGTTCTTC.

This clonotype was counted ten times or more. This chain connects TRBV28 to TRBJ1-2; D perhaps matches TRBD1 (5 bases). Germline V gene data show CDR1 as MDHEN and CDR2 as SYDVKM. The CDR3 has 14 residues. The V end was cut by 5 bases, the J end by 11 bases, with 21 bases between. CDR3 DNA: TGTGCCAGCAGTGAAGAACGTCATCGGAGGGGTTACACCTTC. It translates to CASSEERHRRGYTF.

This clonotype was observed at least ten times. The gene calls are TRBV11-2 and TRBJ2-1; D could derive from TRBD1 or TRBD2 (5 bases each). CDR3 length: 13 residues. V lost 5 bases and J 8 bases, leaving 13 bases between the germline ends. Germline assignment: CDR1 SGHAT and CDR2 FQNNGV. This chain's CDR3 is CASSPDLGDEQFF. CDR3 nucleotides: TGTGCCAGCAGCCCCGATTTGGGGGATGAGCAGTTCTTC.

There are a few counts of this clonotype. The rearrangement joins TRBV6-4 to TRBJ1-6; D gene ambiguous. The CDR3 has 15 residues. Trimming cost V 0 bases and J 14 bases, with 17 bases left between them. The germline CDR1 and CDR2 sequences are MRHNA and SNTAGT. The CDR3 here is CASSDSGGPRSTLHF. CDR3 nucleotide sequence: TGTGCCAGCAGTGACTCGGGCGGACCTCGCTCAACCCTCCACTTT.

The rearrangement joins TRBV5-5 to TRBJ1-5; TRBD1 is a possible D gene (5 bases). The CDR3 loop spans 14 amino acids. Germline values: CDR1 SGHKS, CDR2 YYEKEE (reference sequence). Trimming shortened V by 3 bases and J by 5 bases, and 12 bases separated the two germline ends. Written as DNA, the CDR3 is TGTGCCAGCAGCTATAGCGGGGGGGATCAGCCCCAGCATTTT. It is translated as CASSYSGGDQPQHF.

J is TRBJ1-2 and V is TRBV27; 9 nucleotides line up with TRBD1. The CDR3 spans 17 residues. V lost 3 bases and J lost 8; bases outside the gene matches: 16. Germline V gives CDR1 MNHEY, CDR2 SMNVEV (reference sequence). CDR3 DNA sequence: TGTGCCAGCAGTTTGTACAGAACAGGGGGCTTGGGGTCGGGCTACACCTTC. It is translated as CASSLYRTGGLGSGYTF.

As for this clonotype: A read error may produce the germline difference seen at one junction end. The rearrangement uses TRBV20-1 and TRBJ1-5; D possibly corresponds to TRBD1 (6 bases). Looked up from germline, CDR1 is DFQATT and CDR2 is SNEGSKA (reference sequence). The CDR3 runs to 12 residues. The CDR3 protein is CSAMDRNKQKNF. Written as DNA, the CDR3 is TGCAGTGCCATGGACAGAAATAAGCAAAAGAATTTT.

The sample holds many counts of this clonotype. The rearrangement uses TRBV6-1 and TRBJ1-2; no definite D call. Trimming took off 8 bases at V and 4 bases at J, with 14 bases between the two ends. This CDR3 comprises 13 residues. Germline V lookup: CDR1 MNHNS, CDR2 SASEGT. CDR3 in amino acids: CASRRFDGYGYTF. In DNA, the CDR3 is TGTGCCAGCCGACGGTTTGACGGCTATGGCTACACCTTC.

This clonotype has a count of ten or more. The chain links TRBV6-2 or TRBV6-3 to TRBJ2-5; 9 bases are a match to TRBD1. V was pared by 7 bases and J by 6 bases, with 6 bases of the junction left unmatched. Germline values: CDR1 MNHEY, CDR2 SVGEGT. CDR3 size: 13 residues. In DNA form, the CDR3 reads TGTGCCAGCAACCAACAGGGGGCGAAGACCCAGTACTTC. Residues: CASNQQGAKTQYF.

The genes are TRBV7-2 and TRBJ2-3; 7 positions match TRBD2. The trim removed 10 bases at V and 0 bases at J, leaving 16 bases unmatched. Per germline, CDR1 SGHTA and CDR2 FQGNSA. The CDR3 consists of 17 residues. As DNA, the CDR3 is TGTGCCACCCGCTCACTTACGACTAGCATTAGCACAGATACGCAGTATTTT. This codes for CATRSLTTSISTDTQYF.

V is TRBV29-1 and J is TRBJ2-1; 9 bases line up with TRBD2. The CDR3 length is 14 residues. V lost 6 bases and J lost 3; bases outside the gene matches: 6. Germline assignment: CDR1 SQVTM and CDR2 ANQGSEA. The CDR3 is CSVPGLAFYNEQFF. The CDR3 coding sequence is TGCAGCGTGCCCGGACTAGCGTTCTACAATGAGCAGTTCTTC.

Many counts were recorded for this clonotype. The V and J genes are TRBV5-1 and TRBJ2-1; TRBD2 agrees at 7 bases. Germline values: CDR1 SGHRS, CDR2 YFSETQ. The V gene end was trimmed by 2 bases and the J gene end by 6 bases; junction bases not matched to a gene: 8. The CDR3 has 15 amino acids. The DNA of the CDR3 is TGCGCCAGCAGCTTAGGACTAGTGGCCATCAATGAGCAGTTCTTC. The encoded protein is CASSLGLVAINEQFF.

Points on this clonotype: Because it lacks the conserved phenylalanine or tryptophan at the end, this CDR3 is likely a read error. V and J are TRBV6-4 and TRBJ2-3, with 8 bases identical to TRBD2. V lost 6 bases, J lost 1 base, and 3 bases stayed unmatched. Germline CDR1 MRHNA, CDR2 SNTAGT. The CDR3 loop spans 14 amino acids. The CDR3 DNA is TGTGCCAGCAGCGCGGGAGGAGGCACAGATACGCAGTATTCT. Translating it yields CASSAGGGTDTQYS.